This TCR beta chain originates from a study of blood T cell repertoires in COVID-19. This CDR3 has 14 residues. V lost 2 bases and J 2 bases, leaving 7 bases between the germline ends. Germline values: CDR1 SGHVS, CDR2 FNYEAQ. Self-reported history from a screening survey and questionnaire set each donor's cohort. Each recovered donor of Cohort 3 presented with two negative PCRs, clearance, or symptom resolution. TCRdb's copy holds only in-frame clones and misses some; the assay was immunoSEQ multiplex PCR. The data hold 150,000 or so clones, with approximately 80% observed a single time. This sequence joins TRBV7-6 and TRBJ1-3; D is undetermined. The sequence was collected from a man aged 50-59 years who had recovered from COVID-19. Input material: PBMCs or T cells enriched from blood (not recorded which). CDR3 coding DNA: TGTGCCAGCAGCTTAAGCGGGGCTGGAAACACCATATATTTT. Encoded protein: CASSLSGAGNTIYF.